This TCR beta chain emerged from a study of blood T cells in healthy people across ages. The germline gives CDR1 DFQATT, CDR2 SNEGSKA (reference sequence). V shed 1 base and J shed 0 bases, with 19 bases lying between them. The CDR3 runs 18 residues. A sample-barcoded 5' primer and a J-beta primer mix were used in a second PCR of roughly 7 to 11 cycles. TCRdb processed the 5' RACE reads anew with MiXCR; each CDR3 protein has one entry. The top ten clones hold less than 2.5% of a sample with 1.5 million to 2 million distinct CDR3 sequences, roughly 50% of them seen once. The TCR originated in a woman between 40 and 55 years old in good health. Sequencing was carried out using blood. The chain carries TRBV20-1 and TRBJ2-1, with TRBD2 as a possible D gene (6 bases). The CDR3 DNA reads TGCAGTGCTAGAGGGAACGGGGGAGACATTAGCTCCTACAATGAGCAGTTCTTC. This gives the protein CSARGNGGDISSYNEQFF.